Sequencing of this T cell receptor (beta chain) was carried out in a study of blood T cells in healthy people across ages. Findings and caveats of the study: Per million T cells, TCR beta diversity dropped roughly linearly as age increased.

This clonotype appeared many times. As yet, its antigen is unknown. Each donor gave approximately 9.1 milliliters of peripheral blood. With a J-beta primer mix and a sample-barcoded 5' primer, a second PCR ran about 6 to 11 cycles. A tag from a template-switch adaptor with 12 random nucleotides marked each cDNA molecule. Every sample returned 2.5 million or more CDR3-containing paired-end reads. TCRdb redid the calling of the 5' RACE reads with MiXCR, one entry per CDR3 protein. Of about 1.5 million distinct CDR3 sequences detected, around 40% appear once; the ten largest clones hold around 4%. CDR1 and CDR2 from the germline V gene are MNHEY and SVGAGI. With 2 bases removed from V and 1 base from J, the gap between germline ends came to 11 bases. CDR3 length: 15 amino acids.

This sequence originates from a woman between 18 and 29 years old in good health. Sequences were obtained from blood. The V and J genes are TRBV6-5 and TRBJ1-2; D may be TRBD1 (5 bases). The CDR3 spells CASSYGGGGNYGYTF. CDR3 nucleotide sequence: TGTGCCAGCAGTTACGGGGGAGGTGGTAACTATGGCTACACCTTC.